This T cell receptor (beta chain) was documented in a study of T cell responses to AZD1222 COVID-19 vaccine (dated by TCRdb to the early 2020s). Turning to the overall study: Because spike-specific TCR depth and breadth did not differ between the two schedules, AZD1222 recipients who got a second dose at roughly 4 weeks were pooled with those who got a second dose at roughly 12 weeks. Trial participants were enrolled by age into 18-55, 56-69 and 70-plus year subgroups, with around 150, 28 and 57 TCR-sequenced participants respectively. TCR sequencing covered some 240 trial participants: 200 to 210 given two doses of AZD1222 and approximately 26 given two doses of MenACWY control vaccine. The study at large found these results: CD4 TCRs associated with the vaccine covered the entire spike protein, and the dominant responses were in regions 160-218 and 743-854. Because no day 14 peak-response samples were available, repertoires were characterized only after the peak T cell response. In the small 56-69-year group, the increase in depth fell short of significance, most likely because of low power. Conclusions about previously exposed vaccinees are limited, since just 6 or 7 AZD1222 recipients were seropositive for SARS-CoV-2 at baseline. Spike-specific TCR breadth and depth rose significantly after two AZD1222 doses compared with day 0 and with MenACWY recipients. Most participants were white British and females outnumbered males, and the authors suggested that clonal diversity may have been underestimated. Epitopes outside the regions mutated in the B.1.351 and B.1.1.7 variants were reportedly recognized by nearly half of the unique spike-specific TCRs.

The CDR3 regions of human TCRbeta chains were analyzed by immunosequencing. Turning to the authors' computational methods: Repertoire TCRs were matched against a reference library of SARS-CoV-2-specific TCRs generated with the MIRA antigen-specificity platform. Breadth was defined as the fraction of unique TCRs that were SARS-CoV-2-associated. Depth was defined as the fraction of total T cells that were SARS-CoV-2-associated. Using the MIRA data, every spike-specific TCR was mapped to the spike region that the TCR reacted to and assigned to either a CD4 or a CD8 class. Log10-transformed breadth and depth values were compared by one-way ANOVA with Sidak's multiple comparisons tests. This is the immuneACCESS table as TCRdb keeps it, with only in-frame sequences that have V and J called. A part of the clones is gone; compared with another copy, unresolved V genes explain less than half, and the rest is unexplained. V and J calls and clone size come straight from that table; D and trimming were deduced from the DNA. The sample table shows 100,000 or so clones, and about 83% are seen once. 3.3% of the sample belongs to the ten largest clones.

This specimen's time point label, per the study, means: baseline before first vaccination. Samples from vaccinated people were obtained from the UK trials COV001 and COV002, which included a single-blind randomized controlled phase 2/3 trial of AZD1222 (ChAdOx1 nCoV-19) in healthy adults. For TCRbeta chain sequencing, PBMC samples from trial participants were taken at day 0 and at day 28 after the second dose. Notes on this clone: The clone's antigen remains unknown. Within one base of it there is no much larger clone, and no base qualities were kept.

CDR1 is given as SGHTA and CDR2 as FQGNSA, both from the germline V gene. The germline ends are 8 bases apart after V is trimmed by 8 bases and J by 1 base. The CDR3 sequence holds 12 residues, the cysteine and phenylalanine included. The CDR3 DNA has 36 bases and is translated from base 1. Sequencing used peripheral blood, obtained on day 0 of AZD1222 vaccination. Recombination linked TRBV7-2 to TRBJ1-2; the D gene lacks a confident call. This TCR was sampled from an adult in good health. The CDR3 region: CASAGNNYGYTF. Here is the DNA: TGTGCCAGCGCCGGCAATAACTATGGCTACACCTTC.